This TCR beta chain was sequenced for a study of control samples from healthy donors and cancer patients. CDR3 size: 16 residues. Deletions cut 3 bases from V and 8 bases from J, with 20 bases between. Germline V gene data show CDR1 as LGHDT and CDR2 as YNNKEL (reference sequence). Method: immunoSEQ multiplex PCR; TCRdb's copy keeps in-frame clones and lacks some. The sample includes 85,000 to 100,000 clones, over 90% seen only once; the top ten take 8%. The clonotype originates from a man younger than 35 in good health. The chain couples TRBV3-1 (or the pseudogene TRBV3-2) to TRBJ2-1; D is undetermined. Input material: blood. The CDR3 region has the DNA TGTGCCAGCAGCCAGTTCATTCGTGTGGGCGGCGATGAGCAGTTCTTC. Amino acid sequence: CASSQFIRVGGDEQFF.